This entry lists 11 T cell receptor beta chains sequenced from one sample in a study of CD8+ T cells in alopecia areata. After isolation, RNA underwent reverse transcription to generate cDNA as the sequencing template. The method was immunoSEQ multiplex PCR; TCRdb's version includes in-frame clones alone and lacks a portion of them. This sample yields more than 90,000 clones, of which less than 70% are seen a single time; around 2.8% belongs to the top ten. Sequencing was carried out using CD4+ T cells sorted from blood. These TCRs come from a human donor in good health.

This chain links TRBV6-6 with TRBJ1-1; 9 bases fit TRBD1. The CDR3 has 14 residues. With 6 bases clipped from V and 1 base from J, the junction kept 3 bases outside the gene matches. CDR1 and CDR2 (germline): MNHNY, SVGAGI (reference sequence). CDR3 residues: CASRTGQGNTEAFF. The CDR3 DNA reads as TGTGCCAGCAGAACGGGACAGGGGAACACTGAAGCTTTCTTT.

The CDR3 protein is CSAMTGGEKLFF. The CDR3 nucleotides are TGCAGCGCTATGACAGGGGGTGAAAAACTGTTTTTT. The chain carries TRBV29-1 and TRBJ1-4; 9 positions match TRBD1. The CDR3 extends over 12 amino acids. Germline CDR1 SQVTM, CDR2 ANQGSEA. The V segment lost 7 bases and the J segment 7 bases; nucleotides outside the gene matches: 4.

The sample holds one count of this clone. The J gene is TRBJ2-2, the V gene TRBV29-1; possibly TRBD2 for D (5 bases). CDR3 length: 11 amino acids. V shed 6 bases and J shed 7 bases, with 9 bases lying between them. Germline V gene data show CDR1 as SQVTM and CDR2 as ANQGSEA. The CDR3 DNA follows: TGCAGCGTGGGTCGGGGCGGGGAGCTGTTTTTT. It encodes CSVGRGGELFF.

This chain connects TRBV18 to TRBJ1-2; D perhaps matches TRBD1 (6 bases). Germline lookup yields CDR1 KGHSH and CDR2 LQKENI. The V end lost 5 bases, the J end lost 8 bases, and 12 bases lay between the germline ends. The CDR3 sequence is 12 residues long. The CDR3 DNA reads as TGTGCCAGCTCAGGGACATCGAGCGGCTACACCTTC. Translating gives CASSGTSSGYTF. Variable domain in full (rest from reference TRBV18 and TRBJ1-2): NAGVMQNPRHLVRRRGQEARLRCSPMKGHSHVYWYRQLPEEGLKFMVYLQKENIIDESGMPKERFSAEFPKEGPSILRIQQVVRGDSAAYFCASSGTSSGYTFGSGTRLTVV.

This chain joins TRBV7-6 and TRBJ1-2; no clear D gene. This CDR3 has 13 residues. V lost 1 base and J 2 bases, leaving 5 bases between the germline ends. The V gene's germline CDR1 is SGHVS and CDR2 FNYEAQ. As DNA, the CDR3 is TGTGCCAGCAGCTTAGTGCAGAACTATGGCTACACCTTC. Translating gives CASSLVQNYGYTF.

In nucleotides, the CDR3 is TGTGCTAGTGAGAGGGAGTACGAGCAGTACTTC. The encoded protein is CASEREYEQYF. This chain connects TRBV12-5 to TRBJ2-7; possible D gene TRBD2, 5 bases. Deletions cut 7 bases from V and 4 bases from J, with 8 bases between. Per germline, CDR1 LGHNT and CDR2 FRNRAP. The CDR3 covers 11 residues. Supplemented by reference TRBV12-5 and TRBJ2-7, the full variable domain reads DARVTQTPRHKVTEMGQEVTMRCQPILGHNTVFWYRQTMMQGLELLAYFRNRAPLDDSGMPKDRFSAEMPDATLATLKIQPSEPRDSAVYFCASEREYEQYFGPGTRLTVT.

This chain links TRBV11-2 with TRBJ1-6; weak D call: TRBD1 (5 bases). Deletions cut 1 base from V and 10 bases from J, with 11 bases between. CDR1 is SGHAT and CDR2 is FQNNGV in the germline V gene. The CDR3 sequence is 14 residues long. The CDR3, as DNA: TGTGCCAGCAGCTTAGTAATAGGGGACTCACCCCTCCACTTT. Amino acids: CASSLVIGDSPLHF.

The V and J genes are TRBV27 and TRBJ2-7; D tentatively reads TRBD1 or TRBD2 (5 bases each). V was cut by 3 bases and J by 2 bases, with 14 bases left in between. The length of the CDR3 is 15 residues. Per germline, CDR1 MNHEY and CDR2 SMNVEV (reference sequence). CDR3 in amino acids: CASSFRGAPTYEQYF. The CDR3 DNA reads as TGTGCCAGCAGTTTTCGAGGGGCCCCTACCTACGAGCAGTACTTC.

The rearrangement joins TRBV5-1 to TRBJ1-2, with 8 bases matching TRBD1. Germline values: CDR1 SGHRS, CDR2 YFSETQ. The CDR3 covers 14 residues. V gave up 7 bases and J gave up 4 bases; unmatched junction bases: 9. The CDR3: CASGPGQAGYGYTF. The CDR3 DNA sequence: TGCGCCAGCGGCCCGGGACAGGCTGGCTATGGCTACACCTTC.

This clone was counted ten times or more. This chain connects TRBV7-2 to TRBJ1-1; TRBD1 aligns across 11 bases. Trimming took 5 bases from V and 3 from J; bases not matched to a gene: 5. CDR3 length: 15 residues. Germline V gene data show CDR1 as SGHTA and CDR2 as FQGNSA. CDR3 sequence: CASSIGTGGYTEAFF. The DNA of the CDR3 is TGTGCCAGCAGCATAGGGACAGGGGGATACACTGAAGCTTTCTTT.

The gene calls are TRBV29-1 and TRBJ2-7; TRBD2 might be the D (6 bases). The CDR3 extends over 13 amino acids. Per the germline V gene, CDR1 is SQVTM and CDR2 is ANQGSEA. Trimming took 4 bases from V and 5 from J, leaving 15 bases between them. DNA of the CDR3: TGCAGCGTTGTCAGGCCGGGGGTCCACGAGCAGTACTTC. It encodes CSVVRPGVHEQYF.